This T cell receptor (beta chain) emerged from a study of OX40 agonist ivuxolimab in advanced cancers. The overall study: Prior anti-PD-1, anti-PD-L1 or anti-CTLA-4 therapy was allowed; approximately 40% had some.

With respect to this clone: The target antigen is unknown.

The sampling schedule covered blood at baseline, cycle 4 day 1, and cycle 7 day 1. Data came from immunoSEQ multiplex PCR; TCRdb stores just in-frame clones and leaves some out. The table records tens of thousands of clones, over 75% of them present only once. The germline V gene has CDR1 SQVTM and CDR2 ANQGSEA. Trimming removed 5 bases from V and 8 bases from J, with 18 bases in between. The CDR3 consists of 13 residues. Points from the study as a whole: CD4+ T cells averaged fewer expanded clones than CD8+ T cells. Expansion of clones was among the lowest in partial responders at 0.1-3.0 mg/kg.

Sequencing used CD4+ or CD8+ T cells sorted from blood, obtained in a trial of the OX40 agonist ivuxolimab. The V call is TRBV29-1, the J call TRBJ1-2, with a tentative D call TRBD1 (5 bases). The receptor was derived from an adult with an advanced solid tumor such as melanoma, head and neck, liver or kidney cancer. The CDR3 DNA reads as TGCAGCGTTCCCCCTCTGGTTGGGGGAGGCTACACCTTC. It specifies CSVPPLVGGGYTF.